This T cell receptor beta chain was retrieved from a study of T-cell reconstitution after alpha-beta-depleted transplantation in children. Broader study findings: T-cell numbers and diversity one year post-transplant derived largely from freshly generated T cells.

Remarks on this clonotype: Its antigen is not identified.

For TCRbeta, the library was prepared with unique molecular identifiers. Using its own MiXCR run on the PCR reads, TCRdb lists one record per CDR3 protein. In the table there are 95,000 to 120,000 distinct CDR3 sequences, 5.5% to 6.5% of which are singletons. This receptor was taken from a male patient aged 2 to 10 who had a stem cell transplant for acute lymphoblastic leukemia, so the T cells may come from the graft donor. The source material was PBMCs, mostly from graft donor cells, sampled 360 days after TCRalphabeta/CD19-depleted stem cell transplant.

DNA for the CDR3: TGTGCCAGCAGCTTAAGTTCGCCAGAGACCCAGTACTTC. It translates to CASSLSSPETQYF. The V and J genes are TRBV11-2 and TRBJ2-5; D gene unclear. The CDR3 runs 13 residues. Trimming stripped 2 bases from V and 4 bases from J, with 8 bases between. Germline loops: CDR1 SGHAT, CDR2 FQNNGV.